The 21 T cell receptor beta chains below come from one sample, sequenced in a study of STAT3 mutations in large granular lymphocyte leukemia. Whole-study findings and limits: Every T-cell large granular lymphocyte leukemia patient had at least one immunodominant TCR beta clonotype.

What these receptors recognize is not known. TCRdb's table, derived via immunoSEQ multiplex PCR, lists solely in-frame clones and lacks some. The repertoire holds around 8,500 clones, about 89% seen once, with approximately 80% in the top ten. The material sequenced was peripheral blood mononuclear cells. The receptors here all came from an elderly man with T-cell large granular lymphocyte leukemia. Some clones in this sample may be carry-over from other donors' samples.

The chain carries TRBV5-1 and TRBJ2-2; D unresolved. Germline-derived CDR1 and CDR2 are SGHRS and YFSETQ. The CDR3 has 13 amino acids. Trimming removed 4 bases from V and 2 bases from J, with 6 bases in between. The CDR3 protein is CASSRLNTGELFF. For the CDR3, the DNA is TGCGCCAGCAGCCGACTCAACACCGGGGAGCTGTTTTTT.

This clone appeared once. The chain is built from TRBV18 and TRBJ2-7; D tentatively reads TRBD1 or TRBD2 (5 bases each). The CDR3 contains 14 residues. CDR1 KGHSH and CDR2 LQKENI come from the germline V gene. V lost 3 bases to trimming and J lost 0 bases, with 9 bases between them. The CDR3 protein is CASSPRDLSYEQYF. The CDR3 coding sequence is TGTGCCAGCTCACCCCGGGACCTCTCCTACGAGCAGTACTTC. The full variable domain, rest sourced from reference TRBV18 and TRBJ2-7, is NAGVMQNPRHLVRRRGQEARLRCSPMKGHSHVYWYRQLPEEGLKFMVYLQKENIIDESGMPKERFSAEFPKEGPSILRIQQVVRGDSAAYFCASSPRDLSYEQYFGPGTRLTVT.

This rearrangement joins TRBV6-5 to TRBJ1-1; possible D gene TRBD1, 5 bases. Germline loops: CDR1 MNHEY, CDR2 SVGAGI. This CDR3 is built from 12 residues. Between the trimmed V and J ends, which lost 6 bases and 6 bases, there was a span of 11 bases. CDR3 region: CASSRRGAEAFF. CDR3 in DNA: TGTGCCAGCAGCAGAAGGGGCGCTGAAGCTTTCTTT.

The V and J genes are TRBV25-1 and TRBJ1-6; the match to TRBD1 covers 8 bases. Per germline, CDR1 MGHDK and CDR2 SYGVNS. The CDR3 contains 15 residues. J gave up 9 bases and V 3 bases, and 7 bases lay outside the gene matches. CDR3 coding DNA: TGTGCCAGCAGTGACCCCCGACAGGGGATTTCACCCCTCCACTTT. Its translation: CASSDPRQGISPLHF.

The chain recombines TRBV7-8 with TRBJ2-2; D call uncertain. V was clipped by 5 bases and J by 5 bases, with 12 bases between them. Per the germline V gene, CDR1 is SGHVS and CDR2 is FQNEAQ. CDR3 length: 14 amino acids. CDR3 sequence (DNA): TGTGCCAGCAGCCCCCAGACTCGGACCGGGGAGCTGTTTTTT. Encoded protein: CASSPQTRTGELFF.

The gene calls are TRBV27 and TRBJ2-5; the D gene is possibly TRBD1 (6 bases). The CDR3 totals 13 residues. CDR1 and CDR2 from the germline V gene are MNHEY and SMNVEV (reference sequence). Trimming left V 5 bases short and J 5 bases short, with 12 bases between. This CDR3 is CASSQRQGETQYF. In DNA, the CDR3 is TGTGCCAGCAGTCAAAGGCAGGGGGAGACCCAGTACTTC.

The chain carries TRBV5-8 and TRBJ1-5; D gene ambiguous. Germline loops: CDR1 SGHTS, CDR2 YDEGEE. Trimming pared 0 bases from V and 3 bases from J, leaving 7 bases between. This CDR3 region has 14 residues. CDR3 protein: CASSLVLINQPQHF. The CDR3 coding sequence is TGTGCCAGCAGCTTGGTTTTGATCAATCAGCCCCAGCATTTT. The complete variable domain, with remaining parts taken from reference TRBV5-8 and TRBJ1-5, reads EAGVTQSPTHLIKTRGQQATLRCSPISGHTSVYWYQQALGLGLQFLLWYDEGEERNRGNFPPRFSGRQFPNYSSELNVNALELEDSALYLCASSLVLINQPQHFGDGTRLSIL.

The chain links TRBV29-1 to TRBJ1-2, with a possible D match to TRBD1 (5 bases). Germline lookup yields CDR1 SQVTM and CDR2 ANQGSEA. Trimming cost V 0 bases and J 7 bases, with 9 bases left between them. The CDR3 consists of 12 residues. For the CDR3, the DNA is TGCAGCGTTGAAGAAGGGACTGTTGGCTACACCTTC. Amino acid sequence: CSVEEGTVGYTF.

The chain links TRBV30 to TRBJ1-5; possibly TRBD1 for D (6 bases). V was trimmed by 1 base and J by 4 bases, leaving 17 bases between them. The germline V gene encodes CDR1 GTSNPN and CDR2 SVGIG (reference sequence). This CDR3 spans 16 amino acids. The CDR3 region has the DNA TGTGCCTGGAGTGGGCCAAGGACAGCACTAAATCAGCCCCAGCATTTT. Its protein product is CAWSGPRTALNQPQHF.

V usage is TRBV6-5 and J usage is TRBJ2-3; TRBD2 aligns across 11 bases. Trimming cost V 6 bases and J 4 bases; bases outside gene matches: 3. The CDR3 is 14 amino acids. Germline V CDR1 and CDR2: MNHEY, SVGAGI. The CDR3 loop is CASRSSGGSDTQYF. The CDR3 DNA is TGTGCCAGCAGGTCTAGCGGGGGGTCAGATACGCAGTATTTT.

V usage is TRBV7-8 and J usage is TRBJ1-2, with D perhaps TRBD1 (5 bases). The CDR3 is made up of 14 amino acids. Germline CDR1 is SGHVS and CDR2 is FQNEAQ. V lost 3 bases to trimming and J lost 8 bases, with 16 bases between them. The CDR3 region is CASSFLRLGGGYTF. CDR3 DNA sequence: TGTGCCAGCAGCTTCCTCCGCTTGGGGGGGGGCTACACCTTC.

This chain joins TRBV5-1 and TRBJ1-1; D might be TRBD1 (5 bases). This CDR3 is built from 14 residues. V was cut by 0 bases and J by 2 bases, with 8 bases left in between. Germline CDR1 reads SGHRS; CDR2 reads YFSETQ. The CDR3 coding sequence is TGCGCCAGCAGCTTGGACAGGCCCAACACTGAAGCTTTCTTT. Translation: CASSLDRPNTEAFF. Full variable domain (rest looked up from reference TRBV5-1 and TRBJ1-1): KAGVTQTPRYLIKTRGQQVTLSCSPISGHRSVSWYQQTPGQGLQFLFEYFSETQRNKGNFPGRFSGRQFSNSRSEMNVSTLELGDSALYLCASSLDRPNTEAFFGQGTRLTVV.

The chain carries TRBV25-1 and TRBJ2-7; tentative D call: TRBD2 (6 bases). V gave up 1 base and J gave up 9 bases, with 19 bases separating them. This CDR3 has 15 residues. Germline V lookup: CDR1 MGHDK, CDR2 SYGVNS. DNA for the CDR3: TGTGCCAGCAGTGAATCCCCCGGAGGGAACGGGGTGCAGTACTTC. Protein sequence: CASSESPGGNGVQYF.

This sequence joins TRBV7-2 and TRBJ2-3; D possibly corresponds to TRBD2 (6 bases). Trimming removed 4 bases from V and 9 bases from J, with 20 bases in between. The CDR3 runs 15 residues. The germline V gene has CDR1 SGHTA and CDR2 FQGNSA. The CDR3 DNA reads TGTGCCAGCAGCTCGGGGGACGTGTGGGGAGAAACGCAGTATTTT. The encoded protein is CASSSGDVWGETQYF.

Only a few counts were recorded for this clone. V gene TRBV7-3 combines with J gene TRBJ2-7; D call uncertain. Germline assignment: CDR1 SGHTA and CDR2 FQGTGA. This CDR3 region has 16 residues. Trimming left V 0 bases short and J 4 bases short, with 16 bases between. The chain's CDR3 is CASSLTGFRVWYEQYF. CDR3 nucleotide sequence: TGTGCCAGCAGCTTAACAGGGTTTAGGGTTTGGTACGAGCAGTACTTC.

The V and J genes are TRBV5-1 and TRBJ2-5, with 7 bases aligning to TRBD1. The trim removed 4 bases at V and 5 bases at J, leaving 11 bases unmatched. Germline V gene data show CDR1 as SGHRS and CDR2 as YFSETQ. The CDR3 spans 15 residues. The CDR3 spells CASSDRTGGEETQYF. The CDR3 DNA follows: TGCGCCAGCAGCGACCGGACAGGAGGCGAGGAGACCCAGTACTTC.

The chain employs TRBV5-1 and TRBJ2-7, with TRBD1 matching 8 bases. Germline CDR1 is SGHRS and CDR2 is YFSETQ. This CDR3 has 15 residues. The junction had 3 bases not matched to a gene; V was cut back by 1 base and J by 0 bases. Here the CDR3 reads CASSLRQGLSYEQYF. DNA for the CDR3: TGCGCCAGCAGCTTGCGACAGGGGCTCTCCTACGAGCAGTACTTC.

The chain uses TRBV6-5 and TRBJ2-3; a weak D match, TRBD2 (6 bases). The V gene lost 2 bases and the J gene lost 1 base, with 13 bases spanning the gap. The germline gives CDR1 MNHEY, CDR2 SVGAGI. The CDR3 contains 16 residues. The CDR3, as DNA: TGTGCCAGCAGTTACGGGCCGGGGACTGGCACAGATACGCAGTATTTT. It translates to CASSYGPGTGTDTQYF.

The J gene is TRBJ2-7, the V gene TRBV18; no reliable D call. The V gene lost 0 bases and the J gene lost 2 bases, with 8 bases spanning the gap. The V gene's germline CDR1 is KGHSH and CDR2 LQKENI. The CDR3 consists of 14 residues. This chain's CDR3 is CASSPPLGTYEQYF. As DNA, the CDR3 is TGTGCCAGCTCACCACCGCTGGGCACCTACGAGCAGTACTTC.

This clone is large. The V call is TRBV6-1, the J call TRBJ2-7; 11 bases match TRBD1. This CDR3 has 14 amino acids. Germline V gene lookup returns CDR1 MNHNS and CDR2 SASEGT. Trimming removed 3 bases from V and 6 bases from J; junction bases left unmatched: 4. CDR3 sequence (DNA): TGTGCCAGCAGTGACGGGACAGGGGGGATCGAGCAGTACTTC. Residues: CASSDGTGGIEQYF.

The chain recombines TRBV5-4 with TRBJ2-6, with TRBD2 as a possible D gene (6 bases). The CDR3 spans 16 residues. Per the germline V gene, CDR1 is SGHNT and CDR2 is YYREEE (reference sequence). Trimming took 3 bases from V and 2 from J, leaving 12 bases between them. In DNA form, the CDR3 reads TGTGCCAGCAGCTCAAGGTCTAGCGCTGGGGCCAACGTCCTGACTTTC. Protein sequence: CASSSRSSAGANVLTF.